Listed below are T cell receptor beta chains from one sample, sequenced in a study of blood T cell repertoires in COVID-19. Libraries were prepared by immunoSEQ multiplex PCR; TCRdb keeps only in-frame clonotypes and omits some of them. Among 95,000 to 150,000 clones listed, approximately 80% were seen once. Sequencing was done on a sample of peripheral blood. These receptors were collected from a middle-aged man with active or convalescent COVID-19. CDR3s include the opening cysteine and the closing phenylalanine or tryptophan. D genes are given only for firm matches. The listing skips clone size in some rows; elsewhere it reads once, few, many or a size class.

J gene | V gene | D gene | clone size | CDR3 protein | CDR3 DNA
TRBJ1-1 | TRBV18 | TRBD1 | . | CASSRDRGYEAFF | TGTGCCAGCTCCCGGGACAGGGGGTACGAAGCTTTCTTT
TRBJ2-1 | TRBV4-1 | TRBD2 | . | CASSQGGIAGYNEQFF | TGCGCCAGCAGCCAAGGGGGGATAGCGGGGTACAATGAGCAGTTCTTC
TRBJ2-5 | TRBV15 | . | . | CATSARSGGFETQYF | TGTGCCACCAGCGCCCGCAGCGGTGGGTTCGAGACCCAGTACTTC
TRBJ2-5 | TRBV24-1 | TRBD2 | . | CATSDPVAGGMETQYF | TGTGCCACCAGTGATCCAGTAGCGGGAGGGATGGAGACCCAGTACTTC
TRBJ2-1 | TRBV11-3 | TRBD2 | . | CASSLLADNEQFF | TGTGCCAGCAGCTTACTAGCGGACAATGAGCAGTTCTTC
TRBJ2-1 | TRBV7-3 | TRBD2 | . | CASRSEASGEDEQFF | TGTGCCAGCAGATCGGAGGCTAGCGGGGAGGATGAGCAGTTCTTC
TRBJ1-4 | TRBV28 | . | . | CASSRGDEKLFF | TGTGCCAGCAGTCGCGGGGATGAAAAACTGTTTTTT
TRBJ2-7 | TRBV6-5 | TRBD1 | . | CASSRTGPPREQYF | TGTGCCAGCAGCAGGACAGGGCCCCCTAGAGAGCAGTACTTC
TRBJ2-7 | TRBV19 | . | . | CASKSQGDYEQYF | TGTGCCAGTAAATCCCAGGGTGACTACGAGCAGTACTTC
TRBJ1-1 | TRBV7-9 | TRBD1 | once | CASSLVRGQASEAFF | TGTGCCAGCAGCTTAGTACGCGGACAGGCGAGTGAAGCTTTCTTT
TRBJ1-2 | TRBV7-9 | . | . | CATWRQIYGYTF | TGTGCCACTTGGAGGCAAATTTATGGCTACACCTTC
TRBJ2-5 | TRBV9 | TRBD2 | . | CASSVEGTTQETQYF | TGTGCCAGCAGCGTAGAAGGGACTACCCAAGAGACCCAGTACTTC
TRBJ2-1 | TRBV5-5 | . | few | CASSLLGDNEQFF | TGTGCCAGCAGCTTGCTAGGGGACAATGAGCAGTTCTTC
TRBJ2-1 | TRBV30 | . | . | CAWSVLRTGRDNEQFF | TGTGCCTGGAGTGTACTCAGGACAGGGAGGGATAATGAGCAGTTCTTC
TRBJ2-3 | TRBV5-1 | TRBD2 | . | CASTRLAGGADTQYF | TGCGCCAGCACCAGACTAGCGGGGGGAGCAGATACGCAGTATTTT
TRBJ2-2 | TRBV7-3 | TRBD2 | once | CASGLAGGLNTGELFF | TGTGCCAGCGGTCTAGCGGGGGGCTTGAACACCGGGGAGCTGTTTTTT
TRBJ1-2 | TRBV6-5 | . | . | CASSYKDINYGYTF | TGTGCCAGCAGTTACAAGGACATTAACTATGGCTACACCTTC
TRBJ1-2 | TRBV5-6 | TRBD1 | . | CASRGDRVDYGYTF | TGTGCCAGCAGGGGGGACAGGGTAGACTATGGCTACACCTTC
TRBJ2-7 | TRBV6-5 | TRBD1 | . | CASSRTGEQYF | TGTGCCAGCAGTAGGACAGGGGAGCAGTACTTC
TRBJ2-1 | TRBV14 | TRBD2 | . | CASNPPGSGKGSYNEQFF | TGTGCCAGCAACCCCCCGGGTAGCGGGAAAGGTTCCTACAATGAGCAGTTCTTC
TRBJ1-4 | TRBV7-9 | . | . | CASSPGVGDEKLFF | TGTGCCAGCAGTCCAGGGGTTGGCGATGAAAAACTGTTTTTT
TRBJ1-2 | TRBV28 | TRBD1 | . | CASSLGDRGFGYTF | TGTGCCAGCAGTCTCGGGGACAGGGGGTTTGGCTACACCTTC
TRBJ2-5 | TRBV5-1 | . | once | CASSSNGRGNSETQYF | TGCGCCAGCAGCTCGAATGGCAGGGGCAATTCGGAGACCCAGTACTTC
TRBJ1-1 | TRBV15 | . | . | CATSGGGSRTEAFF | TGTGCCACCAGCGGCGGGGGATCGCGAACTGAAGCTTTCTTT
TRBJ1-3 | TRBV3-1/TRBV3-2 | TRBD1 | . | CASSQQGAQTGNTIYF | TGTGCCAGCAGCCAACAGGGGGCTCAGACTGGAAACACCATATATTTT
TRBJ2-1 | TRBV2 | TRBD2 | . | CASERTSGSGEQFF | TGTGCCAGCGAACGGACTAGCGGGAGCGGCGAGCAGTTCTTC
TRBJ2-7 | TRBV29-1 | . | . | CSVGIEGLSYEQYF | TGCAGCGTTGGGATCGAGGGCCTCTCCTACGAGCAGTACTTC
TRBJ1-4 | TRBV30 | . | few | CAWSEGGASSEKLFF | TGTGCCTGGAGTGAAGGGGGGGCATCTTCGGAAAAACTGTTTTTT
TRBJ2-5 | TRBV7-6 | TRBD2 | . | CASQKLAGGGEAQYF | TGTGCCAGCCAAAAACTAGCGGGAGGGGGCGAGGCCCAGTACTTC
TRBJ1-3 | TRBV18 | . | . | CASSPDRSSGNTIYF | TGTGCCAGCTCACCCGACCGGAGCTCTGGAAACACCATATATTTT
TRBJ2-3 | TRBV15 | . | few | CATSRGGPTDTQYF | TGTGCCACCAGCAGAGGGGGGCCCACAGATACGCAGTATTTT
TRBJ2-1 | TRBV29-1 | TRBD2 | . | CSVAKTSGVSNEQFF | TGCAGCGTTGCTAAGACTAGCGGGGTCTCCAATGAGCAGTTCTTC
TRBJ1-5 | TRBV24-1 | . | . | CATSDFGFQPQHF | TGTGCCACCAGTGATTTTGGCTTTCAGCCCCAGCATTTT
TRBJ1-3 | TRBV7-9 | . | . | CASSLWAGSGNTIYF | TGTGCCAGCAGCTTATGGGCAGGATCTGGAAACACCATATATTTT
TRBJ2-3 | TRBV10-1 | TRBD2 | . | CASGLAGTDTQYF | TGCGCCAGTGGACTAGCGGGAACAGATACGCAGTATTTT
TRBJ2-1 | TRBV10-1 | TRBD2 | . | CATSPGLAGGGEQFF | TGCGCCACCTCCCCGGGACTAGCCGGAGGAGGTGAGCAGTTCTTC
TRBJ1-1 | TRBV5-1 | . | . | CASSLGTGTNTEAFF | TGCGCCAGCAGCTTGGGAACAGGGACGAACACTGAAGCTTTCTTT
TRBJ2-4 | TRBV3-1/TRBV3-2 | TRBD1 | . | CASSHAGTGMYF | TGTGCCAGCAGCCATGCCGGGACAGGGATGTACTTC
TRBJ2-2 | TRBV6-4 | TRBD2 | . | CASSASGGYTGELFF | TGTGCCAGCAGTGCCAGCGGGGGCTACACCGGGGAGCTGTTTTTT
TRBJ2-1 | TRBV28 | . | . | CASSSPDINEQFF | TGTGCCAGCAGTTCCCCCGACATCAATGAGCAGTTCTTC
TRBJ1-4 | TRBV6-5 | . | . | CASRRTAATNEKLFF | TGTGCCAGCAGGCGGACAGCCGCAACTAATGAAAAACTGTTTTTT
TRBJ1-1 | TRBV19 | TRBD1 | few | CASTADRFNTEAFF | TGTGCCAGTACTGCGGACAGGTTTAACACTGAAGCTTTCTTT
TRBJ2-7 | TRBV27 | TRBD1 | . | CASARDRAYEQYF | TGTGCCAGCGCTAGGGACAGGGCCTACGAGCAGTACTTC
TRBJ2-3 | TRBV24-1 | TRBD2 | few | CATGASGGLKTDADTQYF | TGTGCCACGGGAGCAAGCGGGGGCCTCAAGACTGACGCAGATACGCAGTATTTT
TRBJ1-2 | TRBV6-5 | . | . | CASSPKGVGYTF | TGTGCCAGCAGTCCCAAGGGGGTTGGCTACACCTTC
TRBJ1-2 | TRBV11-3 | . | few | CASSLGGGDHSGYTF | TGTGCCAGCAGCCTTGGGGGCGGAGATCATTCCGGCTACACCTTC
TRBJ2-1 | TRBV7-9 | . | . | CASSLGRGGEQFF | TGTGCCAGCAGCTTAGGCAGGGGCGGTGAGCAGTTCTTC